This T cell receptor (beta chain) was captured by sequencing in a study of shared T cell receptors in the human thymus. In its sample, this clone was seen a few times. TCRdb's table, derived via immunoSEQ multiplex PCR, lists solely in-frame clones and lacks some. The table includes 700,000 to 750,000 clones, around 85% detected once. From germline, CDR1 is SGHRS and CDR2 YFSETQ. V gave up 0 bases and J gave up 9 bases, with 7 bases separating them. The CDR3 is made up of 12 amino acids. The same data also contributed to another study, on human thymus T cells. That paper states: Corrective heart surgery yielded resections, and these provided the thymus tissue. There appeared to be biased usage of V and J genes in thymic and blood repertoires. Thymic TCR repertoires of unrelated people reportedly overlapped highly.

The receptor comes from a girl under two years old with a congenital heart defect. The source material was thymocytes. The chain carries TRBV5-1 and TRBJ2-1, with D unresolved. Here the CDR3 reads CASSLGLAEQFF. CDR3 DNA sequence: TGCGCCAGCAGCTTGGGGTTGGCTGAGCAGTTCTTC.